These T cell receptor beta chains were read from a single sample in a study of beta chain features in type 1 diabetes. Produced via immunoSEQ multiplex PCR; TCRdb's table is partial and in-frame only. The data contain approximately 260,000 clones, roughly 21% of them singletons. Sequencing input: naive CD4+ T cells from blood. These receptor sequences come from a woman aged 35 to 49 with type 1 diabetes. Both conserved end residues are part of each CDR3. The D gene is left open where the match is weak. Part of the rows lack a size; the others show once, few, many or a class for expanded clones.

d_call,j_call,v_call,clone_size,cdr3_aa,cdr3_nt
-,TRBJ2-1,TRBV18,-,CASSFAGLADNEQFF,TGTGCCAGCTCTTTTGCAGGGTTGGCGGACAATGAGCAGTTCTTC
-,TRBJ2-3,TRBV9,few,CASARSGREDTQYF,TGTGCCAGCGCTCGATCCGGCCGGGAAGATACGCAGTATTTT
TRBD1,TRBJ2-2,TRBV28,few,CASSSQGAVTGELFF,TGTGCCAGCAGTTCACAGGGGGCGGTCACCGGGGAGCTGTTTTTT
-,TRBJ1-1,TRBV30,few,CAWSVEGNTEAFF,TGTGCCTGGAGTGTAGAGGGGAACACTGAAGCTTTCTTT
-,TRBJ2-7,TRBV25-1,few,CASSEGGSYEQYF,TGTGCCAGCAGTGAGGGAGGTTCCTACGAGCAGTACTTC
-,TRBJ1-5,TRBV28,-,CASSLGGNSNQPQHF,TGTGCCAGCAGTTTAGGAGGTAATAGCAATCAGCCCCAGCATTTT
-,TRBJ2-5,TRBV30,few,CAWSAATGTPETQYF,TGTGCCTGGAGTGCTGCGACCGGGACACCAGAGACCCAGTACTTC
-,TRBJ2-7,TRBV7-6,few,CASSLLLNPGTSYEQYF,TGTGCCAGCAGCTTACTACTTAATCCCGGGACTTCCTACGAGCAGTACTTC
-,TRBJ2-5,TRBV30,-,CAWTGRETQYF,TGTGCCTGGACCGGTCGGGAGACCCAGTACTTC
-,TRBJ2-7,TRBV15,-,CATSRGGSGNYEQYF,TGTGCCACCAGCAGAGGAGGTAGCGGCAACTACGAGCAGTACTTC
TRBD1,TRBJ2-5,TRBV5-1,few,CASRRDREETQYF,TGCGCCAGCAGGAGGGACAGGGAGGAGACCCAGTACTTC
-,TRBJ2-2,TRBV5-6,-,CASSLTGGGELFF,TGTGCCAGCAGCTTGACCGGGGGCGGGGAGCTGTTTTTT
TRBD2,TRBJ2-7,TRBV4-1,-,CASRDLLAGGDYEQYF,TGCGCCAGCAGAGACCTCCTAGCGGGGGGAGACTACGAGCAGTACTTC
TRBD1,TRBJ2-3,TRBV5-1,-,CASSVGTGIRDTQYF,TGCGCCAGCAGCGTAGGGACAGGGATTCGGGATACGCAGTATTTT
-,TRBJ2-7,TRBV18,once,CASSPGEDSEQYF,TGTGCCAGCTCACCTGGAGAGGACTCCGAGCAGTACTTC
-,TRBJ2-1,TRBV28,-,CASSLAFLHNEQFF,TGTGCCAGCAGCCTAGCGTTCCTTCACAATGAGCAGTTCTTC
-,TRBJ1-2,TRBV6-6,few,CASSYPGTLQGYTF,TGTGCCAGCAGTTACCCAGGGACTCTACAAGGCTACACCTTC
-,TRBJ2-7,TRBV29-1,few,CSVGGRLTYEQYF,TGCAGCGTGGGGGGACGGCTGACTTACGAGCAGTACTTC
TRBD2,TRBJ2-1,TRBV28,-,CASSFRKTGLVSFF,TGTGCCAGCAGTTTCCGGAAGACTGGACTAGTCTCGTTCTTC
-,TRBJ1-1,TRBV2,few,CASSMTENTEAFF,TGTGCCAGCAGTATGACAGAGAACACTGAAGCTTTCTTT
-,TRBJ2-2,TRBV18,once,CASSRPGDTGELFF,TGTGCCAGCTCACGTCCAGGGGACACCGGGGAGCTGTTTTTT
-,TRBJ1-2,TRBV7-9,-,CASSGPFYGYTF,TGTGCCAGCAGCGGGCCCTTCTATGGCTACACCTTC
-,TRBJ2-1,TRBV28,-,CASKSGTDEQFF,TGTGCCAGCAAGTCCGGGACTGATGAGCAGTTCTTC
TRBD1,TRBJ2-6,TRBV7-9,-,CASSVTGAGANVLTF,TGTGCCAGCAGCGTCACAGGGGCTGGGGCCAACGTCCTGACTTTC
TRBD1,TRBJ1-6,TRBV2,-,CASSSDRGPDSPLHF,TGTGCCAGCAGTAGCGACAGGGGACCTGATTCACCCCTCCACTTT
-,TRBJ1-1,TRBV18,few,CASSPDSNTEAFF,TGTGCCAGCTCACCCGACAGTAACACTGAAGCTTTCTTT
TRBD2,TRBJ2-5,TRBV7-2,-,CASSTGGRTQETQYF,TGTGCCAGCAGCACGGGGGGGAGGACGCAAGAGACCCAGTACTTC
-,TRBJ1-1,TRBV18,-,CASSPGGNTEAFF,TGTGCCAGCTCACCGGGAGGGAACACTGAAGCTTTCTTT
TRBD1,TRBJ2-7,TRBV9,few,CASSVGTGETYEQYF,TGTGCCAGCAGCGTTGGGACAGGAGAAACCTACGAGCAGTACTTC
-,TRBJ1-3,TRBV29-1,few,CSVEDGEVDTIYF,TGCAGCGTTGAAGATGGGGAGGTAGACACCATATATTTT
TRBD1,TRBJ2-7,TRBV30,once,CAWSVRGTGGSEQYF,TGTGCCTGGAGTGTCCGGGGGACAGGGGGGAGCGAGCAGTACTTC
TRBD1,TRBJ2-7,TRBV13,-,CASSLSGRGPYEQYF,TGTGCCAGCAGCTTAAGCGGCAGGGGGCCCTACGAGCAGTACTTC
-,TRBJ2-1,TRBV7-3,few,CASSSPGNEQFF,TGTGCCAGCAGCTCCCCAGGGAATGAGCAGTTCTTC
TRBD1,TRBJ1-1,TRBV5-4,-,CASSLRDRELAFF,TGTGCCAGCAGCCTACGGGACAGGGAATTAGCTTTCTTT
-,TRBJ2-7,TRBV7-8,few,CASSLGQTGYEQYF,TGTGCCAGCAGCTTAGGACAGACTGGCTACGAGCAGTACTTC
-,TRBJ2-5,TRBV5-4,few,CASSSPAGPQETQYF,TGTGCCAGCAGCTCACCGGCGGGCCCCCAAGAGACCCAGTACTTC
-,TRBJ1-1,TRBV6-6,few,CASSLDSMNTEAFF,TGTGCCAGCAGCCTCGACTCTATGAACACTGAAGCTTTCTTT
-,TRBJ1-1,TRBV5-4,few,CASSLKDRHMNTEAFF,TGTGCCAGCAGCTTGAAGGACAGACACATGAACACTGAAGCTTTCTTT
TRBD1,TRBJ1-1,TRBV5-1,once,CASSTGQGDTEAFF,TGCGCCAGCAGCACGGGACAGGGAGACACTGAAGCTTTCTTT
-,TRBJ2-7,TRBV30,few,CAWRDNSYEQYF,TGTGCCTGGCGGGACAACTCCTACGAGCAGTACTTC
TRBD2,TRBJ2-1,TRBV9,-,CASSESGTSGDREQFF,TGTGCCAGCAGCGAATCCGGGACTAGCGGAGACCGTGAGCAGTTCTTC
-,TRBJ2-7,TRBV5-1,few,CASSLLPGSPEQYF,TGCGCCAGCAGCTTGTTGCCGGGGAGCCCCGAGCAGTACTTC
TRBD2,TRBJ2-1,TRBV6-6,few,CASSGLASNEQFF,TGTGCCAGCAGTGGACTAGCGTCGAATGAGCAGTTCTTC
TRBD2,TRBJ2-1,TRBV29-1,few,CSVPSITSDPYNEQFF,TGCAGCGTTCCCTCTATAACTAGCGACCCCTACAATGAGCAGTTCTTC
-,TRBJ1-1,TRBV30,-,CAWSVPRATSTEAFF,TGTGCCTGGAGTGTCCCCAGGGCCACGAGCACTGAAGCTTTCTTT
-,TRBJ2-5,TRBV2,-,CASSAGRTALHF,TGTGCCAGCAGCGCGGGTAGGACAGCCCTTCACTTC
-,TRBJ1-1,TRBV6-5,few,CASLTGTNTEAFF,TGTGCCAGTCTTACAGGGACGAACACTGAAGCTTTCTTT
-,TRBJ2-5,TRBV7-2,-,CASSVTRETQYF,TGTGCCAGCAGCGTAACTAGAGAGACCCAGTACTTC